This T cell receptor (beta chain) was sequenced for a study of T cell repertoires in aging, cancer and after chemotherapy. Study details: Glioblastoma patients receiving temozolomide-based therapy gave paired samples before and after chemotherapy. The full dataset contained millions of TCR reads. The study's findings and limits: Immunological memory after chemotherapy cannot be judged from the repertoire data. Age-matched healthy donors had significantly more diverse, less clonal blood TCR repertoires than untreated cancer patients.

Multiplex touch-down PCR with TRB-A/B primers amplified rearranged V-D-J TRB sequences. TCRdb independently ran MiXCR on the multiplex PCR reads; one entry per CDR3 protein. This sample has 720 or so distinct CDR3 sequences, with roughly 20% found just once. Peripheral blood genomic DNA, not sorted cells or RNA, was the template. The CDR3 consists of 16 residues. Between the trimmed V and J ends, which lost 4 bases and 5 bases, there was a span of 17 bases. Germline V CDR1 and CDR2: SGHDN, FVKESK. As for this clonotype: Its antigen is not known.

The chain recombines TRBV14 with TRBJ1-4; TRBD1 might be the D (5 bases). The sequencing sample was made of blood. This sequence originates from a human donor with a solid tumor. Here the CDR3 DNA reads TGTGCCAGCAGCCGTCCAGGGAGATGGAGGAATGAAAAACTGTTTTTT. Amino acid sequence: CASSRPGRWRNEKLFF.